This T cell receptor (beta chain) was captured by sequencing in a study of blood T cells in healthy people across ages. V shed 5 bases and J 7 bases; nucleotides not matched to a gene: 5. The CDR3 length is 14 residues. CDR1 is SEHNR, CDR2 FQNEAQ, per germline (reference sequence). It was with a sample-barcoded 5' primer and a J-beta primer mix that a second PCR of roughly 7 to 12 cycles was run. TCRdb redid the calling of the 5' RACE reads with MiXCR, one entry per CDR3 protein. The sample lists approximately 680,000 distinct CDR3 sequences; around 32% were seen once. Sequencing input: blood. The clonotype comes from a woman over 75 in good health. The chain links TRBV7-9 to TRBJ1-2, with 12 positions matching TRBD1. For the CDR3, the DNA is TGTGCCAGCAGCGAGGGACAGGGGGCTGGTGGCTACACCTTC. Residues: CASSEGQGAGGYTF.